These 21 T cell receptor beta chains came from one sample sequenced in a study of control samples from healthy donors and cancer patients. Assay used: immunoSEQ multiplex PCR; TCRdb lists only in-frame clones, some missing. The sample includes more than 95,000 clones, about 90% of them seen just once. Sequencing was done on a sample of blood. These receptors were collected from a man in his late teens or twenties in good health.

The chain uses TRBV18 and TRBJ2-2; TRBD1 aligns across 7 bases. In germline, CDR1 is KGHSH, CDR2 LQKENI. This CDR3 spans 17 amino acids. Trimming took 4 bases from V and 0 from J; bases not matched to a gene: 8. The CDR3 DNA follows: TGTGCCAGCTCACGAAACCAACAGGGGTCGAACACCGGGGAGCTGTTTTTT. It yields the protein CASSRNQQGSNTGELFF.

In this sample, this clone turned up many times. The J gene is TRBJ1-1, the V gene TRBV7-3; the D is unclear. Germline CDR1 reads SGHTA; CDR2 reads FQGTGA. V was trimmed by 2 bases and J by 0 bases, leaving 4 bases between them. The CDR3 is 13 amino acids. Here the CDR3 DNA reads TGTGCCAGCAGCTTAGATATGAACACTGAAGCTTTCTTT. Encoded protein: CASSLDMNTEAFF.

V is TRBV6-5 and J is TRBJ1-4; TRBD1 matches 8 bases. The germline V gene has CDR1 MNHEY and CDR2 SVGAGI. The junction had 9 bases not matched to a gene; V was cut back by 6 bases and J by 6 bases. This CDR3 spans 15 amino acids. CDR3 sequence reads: CASSEPGTGYEKLFF. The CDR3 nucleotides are TGTGCCAGCAGCGAGCCCGGGACAGGTTATGAAAAACTGTTTTTT.

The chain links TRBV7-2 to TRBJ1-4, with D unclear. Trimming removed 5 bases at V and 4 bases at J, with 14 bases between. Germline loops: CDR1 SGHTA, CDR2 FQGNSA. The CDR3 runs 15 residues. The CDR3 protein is CASSPAGLYNEKLFF. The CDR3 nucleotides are TGTGCCAGCAGCCCCGCCGGGCTCTATAATGAAAAACTGTTTTTT.

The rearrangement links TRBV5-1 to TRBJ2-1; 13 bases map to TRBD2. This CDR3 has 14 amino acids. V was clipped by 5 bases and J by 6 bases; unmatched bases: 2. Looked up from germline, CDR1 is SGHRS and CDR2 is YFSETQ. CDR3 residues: CASRWTSGSNEQFF. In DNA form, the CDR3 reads TGCGCCAGCAGATGGACTAGCGGGAGCAATGAGCAGTTCTTC.

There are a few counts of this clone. CDR3 nucleotides: TGCGCCAGCAGCCCGACAGTAAATGAAGCTTTCTTT. This sequence encodes CASSPTVNEAFF. The chain carries TRBV5-1 and TRBJ1-1; D may be TRBD1 (5 bases). CDR3 size: 12 residues. Looked up from germline, CDR1 is SGHRS and CDR2 is YFSETQ. Trimming removed 4 bases at V and 7 bases at J, with 11 bases between.

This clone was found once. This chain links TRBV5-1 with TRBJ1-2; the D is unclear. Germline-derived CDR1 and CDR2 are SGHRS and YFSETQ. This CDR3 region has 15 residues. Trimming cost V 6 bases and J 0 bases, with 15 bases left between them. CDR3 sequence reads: CASTPGPSTNYGYTF. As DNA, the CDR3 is TGCGCCAGCACCCCCGGGCCGAGTACTAACTATGGCTACACCTTC.

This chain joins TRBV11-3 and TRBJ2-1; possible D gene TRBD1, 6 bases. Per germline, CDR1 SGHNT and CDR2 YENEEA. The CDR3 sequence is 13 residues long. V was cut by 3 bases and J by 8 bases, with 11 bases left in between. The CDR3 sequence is CASSLSGHDEQFF. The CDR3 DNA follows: TGTGCCAGCAGCTTGTCGGGACATGATGAGCAGTTCTTC.

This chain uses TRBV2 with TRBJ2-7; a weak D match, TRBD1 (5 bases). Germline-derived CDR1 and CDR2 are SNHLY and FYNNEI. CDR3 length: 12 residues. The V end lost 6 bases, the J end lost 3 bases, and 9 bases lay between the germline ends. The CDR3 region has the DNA TGTGCCAGCAGGACAGACAACTACGAGCAGTACTTC. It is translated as CASRTDNYEQYF.

The DNA of the CDR3 is TGCGCCAGCAGCAGCACGGGACAGGGTACAGGCGAGCAGTACTTC. Residues: CASSSTGQGTGEQYF. V and J are TRBV5-1 and TRBJ2-7; 9 nucleotides match TRBD1. The germline V gene has CDR1 SGHRS and CDR2 YFSETQ. The CDR3 totals 15 residues. The V and J ends lost 4 bases and 6 bases, in that order; junction bases with no gene match: 11. Together with reference TRBV5-1 and TRBJ2-7, the CDR3 gives the full variable domain: KAGVTQTPRYLIKTRGQQVTLSCSPISGHRSVSWYQQTPGQGLQFLFEYFSETQRNKGNFPGRFSGRQFSNSRSEMNVSTLELGDSALYLCASSSTGQGTGEQYFGPGTRLTVT.

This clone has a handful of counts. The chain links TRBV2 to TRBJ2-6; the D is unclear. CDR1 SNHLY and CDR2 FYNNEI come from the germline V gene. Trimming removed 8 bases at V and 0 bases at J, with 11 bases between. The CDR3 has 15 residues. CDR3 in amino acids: CASVLSLSGANVLTF. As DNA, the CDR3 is TGTGCCAGCGTCCTCAGTCTCTCTGGGGCCAACGTCCTGACTTTC.

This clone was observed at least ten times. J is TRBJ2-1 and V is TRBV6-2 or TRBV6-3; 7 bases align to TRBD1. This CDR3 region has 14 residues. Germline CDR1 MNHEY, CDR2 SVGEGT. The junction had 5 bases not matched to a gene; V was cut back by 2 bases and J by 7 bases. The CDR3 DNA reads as TGTGCCAGCAGTTACGAGACAGGGCGAAATGAGCAGTTCTTC. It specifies CASSYETGRNEQFF.

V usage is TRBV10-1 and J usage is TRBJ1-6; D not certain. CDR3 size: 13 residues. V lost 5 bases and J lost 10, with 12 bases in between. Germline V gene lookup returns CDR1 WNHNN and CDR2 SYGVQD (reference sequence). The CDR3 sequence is CASSMTPESPLHF. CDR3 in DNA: TGCGCCAGCAGTATGACCCCCGAGTCACCCCTCCACTTT.

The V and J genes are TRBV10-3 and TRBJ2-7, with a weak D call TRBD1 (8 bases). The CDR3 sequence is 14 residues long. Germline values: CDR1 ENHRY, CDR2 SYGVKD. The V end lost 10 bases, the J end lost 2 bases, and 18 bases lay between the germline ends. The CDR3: CATRGTGGAYEQYF. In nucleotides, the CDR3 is TGTGCCACAAGGGGAACAGGGGGGGCCTACGAGCAGTACTTC.

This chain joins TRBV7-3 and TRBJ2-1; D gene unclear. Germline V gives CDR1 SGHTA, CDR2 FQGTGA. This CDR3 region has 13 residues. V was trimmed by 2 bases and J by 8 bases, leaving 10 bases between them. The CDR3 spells CASSLASRYEQFF. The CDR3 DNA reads TGTGCCAGCAGCTTAGCCTCTAGGTATGAGCAGTTCTTC.

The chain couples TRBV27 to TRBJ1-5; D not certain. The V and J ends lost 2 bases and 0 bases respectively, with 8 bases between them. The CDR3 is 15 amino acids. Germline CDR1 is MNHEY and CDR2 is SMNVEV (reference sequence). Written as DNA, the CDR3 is TGTGCCAGCAGTTTAACACGATATAGCAATCAGCCCCAGCATTTT. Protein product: CASSLTRYSNQPQHF.

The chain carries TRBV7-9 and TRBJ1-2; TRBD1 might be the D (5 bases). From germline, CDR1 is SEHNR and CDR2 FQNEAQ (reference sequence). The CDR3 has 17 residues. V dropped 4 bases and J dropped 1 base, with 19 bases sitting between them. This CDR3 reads CASSSDLGGSGNYGYTF. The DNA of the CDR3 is TGTGCCAGCAGCTCCGATCTGGGGGGGTCGGGTAACTATGGCTACACCTTC. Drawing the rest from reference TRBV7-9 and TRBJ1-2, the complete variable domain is DTGVSQNPRHKITKRGQNVTFRCDPISEHNRLYWYRQTLGQGPEFLTYFQNEAQLEKSRLLSDRFSAERPKGSFSTLEIQRTEQGDSAMYLCASSSDLGGSGNYGYTFGSGTRLTVV.

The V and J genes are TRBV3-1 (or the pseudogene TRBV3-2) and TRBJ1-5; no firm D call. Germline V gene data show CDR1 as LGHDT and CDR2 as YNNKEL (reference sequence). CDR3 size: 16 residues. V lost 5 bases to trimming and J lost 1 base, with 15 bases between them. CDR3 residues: CASSAKAGGSNQPQHF. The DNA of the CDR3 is TGTGCCAGCAGCGCTAAGGCGGGAGGGAGCAATCAGCCCCAGCATTTT.

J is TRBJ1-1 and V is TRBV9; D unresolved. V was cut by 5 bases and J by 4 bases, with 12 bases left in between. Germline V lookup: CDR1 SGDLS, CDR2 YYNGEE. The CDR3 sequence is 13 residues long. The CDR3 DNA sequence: TGTGCCAGCAGAGAAGGTTCGGGCACTGAAGCTTTCTTT. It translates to CASREGSGTEAFF.

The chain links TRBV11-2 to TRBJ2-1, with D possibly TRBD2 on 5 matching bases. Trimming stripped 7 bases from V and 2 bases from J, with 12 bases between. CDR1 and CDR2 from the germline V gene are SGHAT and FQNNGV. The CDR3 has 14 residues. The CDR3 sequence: CASITSGAYNEQFF. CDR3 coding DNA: TGTGCCAGCATCACCAGCGGAGCCTACAATGAGCAGTTCTTC.

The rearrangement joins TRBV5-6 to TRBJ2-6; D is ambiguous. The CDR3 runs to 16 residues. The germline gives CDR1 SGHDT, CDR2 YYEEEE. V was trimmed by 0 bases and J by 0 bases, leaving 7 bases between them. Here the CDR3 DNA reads TGTGCCAGCAGCTTGGTGGCTGTCTCTGGGGCCAACGTCCTGACTTTC. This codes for CASSLVAVSGANVLTF.